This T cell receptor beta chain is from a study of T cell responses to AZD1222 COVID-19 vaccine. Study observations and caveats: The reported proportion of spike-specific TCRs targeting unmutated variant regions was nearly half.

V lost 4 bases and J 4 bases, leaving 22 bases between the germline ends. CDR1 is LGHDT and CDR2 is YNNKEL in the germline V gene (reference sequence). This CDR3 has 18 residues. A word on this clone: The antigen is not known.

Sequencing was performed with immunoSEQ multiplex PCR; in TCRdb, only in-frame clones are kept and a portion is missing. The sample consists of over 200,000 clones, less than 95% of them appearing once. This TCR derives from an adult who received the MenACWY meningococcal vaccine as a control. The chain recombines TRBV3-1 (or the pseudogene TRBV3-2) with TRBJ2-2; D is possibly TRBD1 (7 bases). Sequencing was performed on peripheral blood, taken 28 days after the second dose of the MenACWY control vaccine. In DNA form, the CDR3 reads TGTGCCAGCAGCCTCCAAAGGGGGGCAGGGGGGTTCACCGGGGAGCTGTTTTTT. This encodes CASSLQRGAGGFTGELFF.